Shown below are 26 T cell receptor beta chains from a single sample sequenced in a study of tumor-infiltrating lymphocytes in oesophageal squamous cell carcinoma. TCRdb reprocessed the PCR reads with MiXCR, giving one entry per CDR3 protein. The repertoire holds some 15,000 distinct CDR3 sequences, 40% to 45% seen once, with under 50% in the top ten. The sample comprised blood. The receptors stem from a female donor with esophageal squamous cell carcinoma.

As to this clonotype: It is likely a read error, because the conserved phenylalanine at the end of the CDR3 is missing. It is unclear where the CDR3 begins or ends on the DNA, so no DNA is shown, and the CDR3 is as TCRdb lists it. The chain's CDR3 is CATSSTGT. The rearrangement joins TRBV10-3 to TRBJ2-5; the D call of TRBD1 is as the table states it, not checked on the DNA. The germline CDR1 and CDR2 sequences are ENHRY and SYGVKD. The CDR3 totals 8 residues, both ends included.

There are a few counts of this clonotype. CDR3 residues: CASSPGAARVLDEQYF. CDR3 nucleotide sequence: TGTGCCAGCTCACCCGGGGCAGCCAGAGTACTGGACGAGCAGTACTTC. This rearrangement joins TRBV18 to TRBJ2-7; the D call may be TRBD1 or TRBD2 (5 bases each). The CDR3 is made up of 16 amino acids. The germline V and J ends were trimmed by 3 bases and 5 bases, with 20 bases remaining between them. Germline V gene data show CDR1 as KGHSH and CDR2 as LQKENI.

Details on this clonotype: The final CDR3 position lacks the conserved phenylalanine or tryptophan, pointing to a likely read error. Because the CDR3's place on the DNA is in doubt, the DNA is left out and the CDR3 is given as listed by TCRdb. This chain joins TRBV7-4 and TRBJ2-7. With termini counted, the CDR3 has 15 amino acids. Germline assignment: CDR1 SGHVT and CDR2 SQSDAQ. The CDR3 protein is CASSPMGNYEQYFGS.

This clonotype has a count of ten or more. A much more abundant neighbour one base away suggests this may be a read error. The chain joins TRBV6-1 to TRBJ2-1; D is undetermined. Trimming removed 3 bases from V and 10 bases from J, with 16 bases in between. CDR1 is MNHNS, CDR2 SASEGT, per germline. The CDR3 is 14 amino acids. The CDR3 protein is CASSETAVHYEQFF. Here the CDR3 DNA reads TGTGCCAGCAGTGAGACGGCGGTGCACTACGAGCAGTTCTTC.

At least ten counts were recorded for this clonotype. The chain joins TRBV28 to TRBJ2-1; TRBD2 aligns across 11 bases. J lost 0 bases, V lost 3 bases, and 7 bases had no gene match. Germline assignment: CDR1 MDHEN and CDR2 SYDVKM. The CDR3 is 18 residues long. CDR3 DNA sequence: TGTGCCAGCAGTTTCCCCGGGACTAGCGGATACTCCTACAATGAGCAGTTCTTC. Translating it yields CASSFPGTSGYSYNEQFF.

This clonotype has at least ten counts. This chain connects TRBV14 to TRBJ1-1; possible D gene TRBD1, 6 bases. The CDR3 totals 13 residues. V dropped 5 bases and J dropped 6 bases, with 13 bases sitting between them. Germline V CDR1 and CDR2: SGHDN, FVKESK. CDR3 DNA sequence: TGTGCCAGCAGCGATACCAGGGGCGCTGAAGCTTTCTTT. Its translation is CASSDTRGAEAFF.

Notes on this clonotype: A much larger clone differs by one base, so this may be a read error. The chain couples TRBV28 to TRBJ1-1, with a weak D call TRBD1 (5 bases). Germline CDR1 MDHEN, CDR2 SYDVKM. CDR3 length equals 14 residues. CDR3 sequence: CASSPRGRRTEVFF. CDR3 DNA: TGTGCCAGCAGCCCACGGGGGAGGCGGACTGAAGTTTTCTTT.

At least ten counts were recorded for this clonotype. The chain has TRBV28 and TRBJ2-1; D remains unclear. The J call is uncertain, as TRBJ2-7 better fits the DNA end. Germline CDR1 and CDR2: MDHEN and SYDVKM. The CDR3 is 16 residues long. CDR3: CASRPPRKGSYNEQYF. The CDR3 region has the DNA TGTGCCAGCAGACCCCCCCGCAAGGGATCCTACAATGAGCAGTACTTC.

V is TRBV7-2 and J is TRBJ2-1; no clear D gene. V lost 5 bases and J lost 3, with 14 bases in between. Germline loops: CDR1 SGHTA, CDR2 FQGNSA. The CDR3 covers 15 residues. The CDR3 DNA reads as TGTGCCAGCAGCCCGAGTCAGTCACTCTACAATGAGCAGTTCTTC. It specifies CASSPSQSLYNEQFF.

The CDR3 here is CASSEQAAAAEKLFF. CDR3 sequence (DNA): TGTGCCAGCAGCGAGCAGGCTGCGGCAGCCGAAAAACTGTTTTTT. V gene TRBV7-9 combines with J gene TRBJ1-4; unclear D gene. Trimming removed 5 bases from V and 8 bases from J, with 18 bases in between. CDR3 length: 15 amino acids. The germline V gene has CDR1 SEHNR and CDR2 FQNEAQ (reference sequence).

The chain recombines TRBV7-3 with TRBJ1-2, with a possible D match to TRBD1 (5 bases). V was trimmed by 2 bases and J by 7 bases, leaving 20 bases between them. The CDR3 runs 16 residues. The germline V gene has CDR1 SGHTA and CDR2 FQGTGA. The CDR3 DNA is TGTGCCAGCAGCTTACGCCCGAGTTCCAGGGAAGTTGGCTACACCTTC. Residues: CASSLRPSSREVGYTF.

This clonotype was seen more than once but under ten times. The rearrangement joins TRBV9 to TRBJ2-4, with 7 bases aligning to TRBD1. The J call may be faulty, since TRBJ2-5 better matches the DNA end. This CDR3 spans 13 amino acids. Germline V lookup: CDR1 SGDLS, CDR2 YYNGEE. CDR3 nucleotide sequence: TGTGCCAGCAGCCACCAGGGGGATGAGACCCAGTACTTC. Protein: CASSHQGDETQYF.

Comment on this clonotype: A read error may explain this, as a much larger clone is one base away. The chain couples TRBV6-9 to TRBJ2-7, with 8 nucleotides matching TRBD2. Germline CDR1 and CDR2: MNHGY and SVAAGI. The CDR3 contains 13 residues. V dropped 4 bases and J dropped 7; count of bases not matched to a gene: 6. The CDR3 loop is CASSSRGDNEQYF. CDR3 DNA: TGTGCCAGCAGTTCGCGGGGGGACAATGAGCAGTACTTC.

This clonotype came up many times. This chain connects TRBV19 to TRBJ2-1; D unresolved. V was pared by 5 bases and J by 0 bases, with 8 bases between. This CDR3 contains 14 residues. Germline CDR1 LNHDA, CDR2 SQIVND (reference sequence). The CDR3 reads CASSLLSSYNEQFF. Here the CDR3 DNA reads TGTGCCAGTAGTCTCCTTAGCTCCTACAATGAGCAGTTCTTC.

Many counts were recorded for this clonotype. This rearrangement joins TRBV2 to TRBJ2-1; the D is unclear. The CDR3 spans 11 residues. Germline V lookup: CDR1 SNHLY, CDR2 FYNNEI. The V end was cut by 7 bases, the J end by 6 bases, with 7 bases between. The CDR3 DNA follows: TGTGCCAGCACTATTACCAATGAGCAGTTCTTC. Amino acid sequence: CASTITNEQFF.

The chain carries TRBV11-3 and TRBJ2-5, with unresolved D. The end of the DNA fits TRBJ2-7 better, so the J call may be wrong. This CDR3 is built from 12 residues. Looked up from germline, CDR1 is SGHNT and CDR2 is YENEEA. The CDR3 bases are TGTGCCAGCAGCTTAGTGGGGAACGAGCAGTACTTC. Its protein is CASSLVGNEQYF.

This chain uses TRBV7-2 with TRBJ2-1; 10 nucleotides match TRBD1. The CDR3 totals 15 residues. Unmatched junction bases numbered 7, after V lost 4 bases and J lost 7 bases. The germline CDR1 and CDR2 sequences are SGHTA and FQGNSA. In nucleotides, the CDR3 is TGTGCCAGCAGCTCGACAGGGGGCGCTTATAATGAGCAGTTCTTC. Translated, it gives CASSSTGGAYNEQFF.

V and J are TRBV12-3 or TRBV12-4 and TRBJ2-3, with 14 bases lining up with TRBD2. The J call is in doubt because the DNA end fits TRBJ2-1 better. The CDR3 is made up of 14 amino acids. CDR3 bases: TGTGCCAGCAGTCCAGGACTAGCGGGGGGATTGCAGTTCTTC. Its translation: CASSPGLAGGLQFF.

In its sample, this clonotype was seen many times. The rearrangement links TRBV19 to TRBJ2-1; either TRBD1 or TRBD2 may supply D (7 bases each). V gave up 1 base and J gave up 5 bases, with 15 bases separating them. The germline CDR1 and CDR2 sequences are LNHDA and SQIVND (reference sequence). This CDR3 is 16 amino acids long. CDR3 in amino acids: CASSIAGGGQNNEQFF. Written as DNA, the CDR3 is TGTGCCAGTAGTATAGCAGGGGGGGGGCAGAACAATGAGCAGTTCTTC.

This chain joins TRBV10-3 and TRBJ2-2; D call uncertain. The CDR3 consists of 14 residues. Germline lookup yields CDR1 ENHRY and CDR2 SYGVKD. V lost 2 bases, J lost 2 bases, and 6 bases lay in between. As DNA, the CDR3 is TGTGCCATCAGTGAGAGCCAAAACACCGGGGAGCTGTTTTTT. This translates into CAISESQNTGELFF.

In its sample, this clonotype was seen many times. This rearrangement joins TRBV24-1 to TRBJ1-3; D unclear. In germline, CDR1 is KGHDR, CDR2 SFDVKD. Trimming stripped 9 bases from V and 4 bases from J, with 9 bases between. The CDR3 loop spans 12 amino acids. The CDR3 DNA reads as TGTGCCACCCAAGGGCTAGGAAACACCATATATTTT. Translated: CATQGLGNTIYF.

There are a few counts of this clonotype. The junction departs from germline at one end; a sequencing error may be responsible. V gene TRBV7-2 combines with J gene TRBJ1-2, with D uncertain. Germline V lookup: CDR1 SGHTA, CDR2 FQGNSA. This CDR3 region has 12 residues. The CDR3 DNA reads TGTGCTAGCGCGGAGTCGAGCTATGGCTACACATTC. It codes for CASAESSYGYTF.

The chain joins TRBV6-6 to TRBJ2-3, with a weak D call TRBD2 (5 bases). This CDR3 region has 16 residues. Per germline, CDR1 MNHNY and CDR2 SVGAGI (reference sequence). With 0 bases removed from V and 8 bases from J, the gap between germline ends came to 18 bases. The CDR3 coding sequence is TGTGCCAGCAGTTACTCGACTCCTAGCCAAGGCGGTACGCAGTATTTT. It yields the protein CASSYSTPSQGGTQYF.

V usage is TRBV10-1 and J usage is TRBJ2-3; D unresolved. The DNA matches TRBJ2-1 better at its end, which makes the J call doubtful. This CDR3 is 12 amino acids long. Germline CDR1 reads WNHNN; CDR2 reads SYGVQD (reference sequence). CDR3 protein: CASSDGVMEQFF. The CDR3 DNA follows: TGCGCCAGCAGCGATGGGGTAATGGAGCAGTTCTTC.

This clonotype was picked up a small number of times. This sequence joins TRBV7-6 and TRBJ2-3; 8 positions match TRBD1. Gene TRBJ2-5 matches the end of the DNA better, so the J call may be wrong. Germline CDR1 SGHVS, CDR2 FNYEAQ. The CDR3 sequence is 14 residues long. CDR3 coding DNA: TGTGCCAGTATACCGGGACAGGCATGGGAGACCCAGTACTTC. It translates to CASIPGQAWETQYF.

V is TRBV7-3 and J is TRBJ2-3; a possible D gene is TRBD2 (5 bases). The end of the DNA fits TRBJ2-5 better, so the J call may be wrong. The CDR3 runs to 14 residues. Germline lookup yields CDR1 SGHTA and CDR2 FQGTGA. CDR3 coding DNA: TGTGCCAGCAGCTTCAGCGGTAACCAAGAGACCCAGTACTTC. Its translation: CASSFSGNQETQYF.